One sample yielded the 21 T cell receptor beta chains listed below, sequenced in a study of response to subunit inactivated influenza vaccine. One entry per CDR3 protein results from TCRdb running MiXCR on the RT-PCR reads. Seen here are about 620,000 distinct CDR3 sequences, about 11% observed once, and the top ten hold roughly 10%. Material: PBMCs from blood, obtained on the day of vaccination. These receptors all come from a man in his fifties or sixties who received an inactivated influenza vaccine.

Only a few counts were recorded for this clonotype. This rearrangement joins TRBV7-9 to TRBJ1-4; D is unresolved. The CDR3 totals 14 residues. Per the germline V gene, CDR1 is SEHNR and CDR2 is FQNEAQ (reference sequence). Trimming took off 8 bases at V and 4 bases at J, with 14 bases between the two ends. The CDR3 loop is CASVPGLDNEKLFF. CDR3 coding DNA: TGTGCCAGCGTTCCCGGGTTGGATAATGAAAAACTGTTTTTT. The complete variable domain, with remaining parts taken from reference TRBV7-9 and TRBJ1-4, reads DTGVSQNPRHKITKRGQNVTFRCDPISEHNRLYWYRQTLGQGPEFLTYFQNEAQLEKSRLLSDRFSAERPKGSFSTLEIQRTEQGDSAMYLCASVPGLDNEKLFFGSGTQLSVL.

This clonotype was recorded a few times. This chain joins TRBV7-9 and TRBJ1-2; TRBD1 agrees at 11 bases. V lost 4 bases and J lost 4; bases outside the gene matches: 5. This CDR3 contains 15 residues. Germline V gives CDR1 SEHNR, CDR2 FQNEAQ (reference sequence). In DNA, the CDR3 is TGTGCCAGCAGCTACGGGACAGGGGGATCCTATGGCTACACCTTC. This translates into CASSYGTGGSYGYTF.

This clonotype was counted a few times. This chain connects TRBV20-1 to TRBJ2-7, with 7 bases matching TRBD2. Trimming removed 1 base from V and 2 bases from J; junction bases left unmatched: 8. CDR3 length equals 15 residues. CDR1 is DFQATT and CDR2 is SNEGSKA in the germline V gene (reference sequence). CDR3 sequence reads: CSARGGSSGTYEQYF. The CDR3 DNA reads as TGCAGTGCTAGAGGGGGGTCTAGCGGAACCTACGAGCAGTACTTC.

This clonotype was detected a few times. V is TRBV28 and J is TRBJ1-1, with TRBD1 as a possible D gene (6 bases). Germline CDR1 reads MDHEN; CDR2 reads SYDVKM. The CDR3 is 16 residues long. Trimming left V 5 bases short and J 8 bases short, with 24 bases between. CDR3: CASSLEGGPLSREAFF. The CDR3 DNA follows: TGTGCCAGCAGTCTCGAAGGGGGGCCCCTGAGTCGGGAAGCTTTCTTT.

This sequence joins TRBV12-3 or TRBV12-4 and TRBJ1-2, with a tentative D call TRBD1 (5 bases). V was trimmed by 0 bases and J by 5 bases, leaving 16 bases between them. There are 16 residues in the CDR3. CDR3 bases: TGTGCCAGCAGTTTAGCGTTCTCGGACACCTTATATGGCTACACCTTC. This sequence encodes CASSLAFSDTLYGYTF.

This chain joins TRBV29-1 and TRBJ2-7; D uncertain. The V end was cut by 0 bases, the J end by 11 bases, with 11 bases between. This CDR3 has 11 amino acids. Germline assignment: CDR1 SQVTM and CDR2 ANQGSEA. The CDR3 is CSVEEQGLKYF. DNA of the CDR3: TGCAGCGTTGAAGAACAAGGGCTGAAGTACTTC.

This clonotype was detected only a few times. CDR3 sequence reads: CSARRGANQETQYF. As DNA, the CDR3 is TGCAGTGCTAGGCGGGGGGCCAACCAAGAGACCCAGTACTTC. J is TRBJ2-5 and V is TRBV20-1; TRBD2 matches 8 bases. The CDR3 extends over 14 amino acids. Germline CDR1 reads DFQATT; CDR2 reads SNEGSKA (reference sequence). V was pared by 3 bases and J by 0 bases, with 3 bases of the junction left unmatched.

This clonotype was seen only a few times. The rearrangement links TRBV4-3 to TRBJ1-4, with 7 bases lining up with TRBD1. Germline V gives CDR1 LGHNA, CDR2 YSLEER. The CDR3 runs to 14 residues. The J segment lost 5 bases and the V segment lost 4 bases, leaving 4 bases of the junction unmatched. The CDR3 loop reads CASSPGGINEKLFF. The CDR3 nucleotides are TGCGCCAGCAGCCCAGGGGGGATAAATGAAAAACTGTTTTTT.

This clonotype was recorded at least ten times. The chain has TRBV11-3 and TRBJ2-1; possible D gene TRBD2, 5 bases. The germline V and J ends were trimmed by 3 bases and 2 bases, with 11 bases remaining between them. The V gene's germline CDR1 is SGHNT and CDR2 YENEEA. CDR3 length equals 15 residues. The DNA for the CDR3 is TGTGCCAGCAGCTTGAGCGGAAAAACCTACAATGAGCAGTTCTTC. Translated: CASSLSGKTYNEQFF.

This clonotype appeared a few times. The chain recombines TRBV29-1 with TRBJ1-3; D call uncertain. The CDR3 totals 14 residues. The germline V gene encodes CDR1 SQVTM and CDR2 ANQGSEA. With 4 bases removed from V and 1 base from J, the gap between germline ends came to 11 bases. The CDR3 sequence is CSVVLWGSGNTIYF. Here the CDR3 DNA reads TGCAGCGTTGTCCTGTGGGGATCTGGAAACACCATATATTTT.

The chain recombines TRBV6-2 or TRBV6-3 with TRBJ2-5, with TRBD1 identical over 7 bases. The germline V gene encodes CDR1 MNHEY and CDR2 SVGEGT. The CDR3 length is 14 residues. V dropped 3 bases and J dropped 4; count of bases not matched to a gene: 5. The CDR3 bases are TGTGCCAGCAGTTATCTTCGACAGGGAGAGACCCAGTACTTC. Translation: CASSYLRQGETQYF.

This clonotype was detected a few times. This chain uses TRBV6-1 with TRBJ2-2, with 9 bases matching TRBD1. The germline V gene has CDR1 MNHNS and CDR2 SASEGT. Losses at the gene ends were 7 bases for V and 5 bases for J; bases not matched to a gene: 5. The CDR3 extends over 14 amino acids. Here the CDR3 reads CASKTQGATGELFF. Here the CDR3 DNA reads TGTGCCAGCAAGACACAGGGGGCAACCGGGGAGCTGTTTTTT.

The chain couples TRBV3-1 to TRBJ2-7, with D perhaps TRBD1 (5 bases). Per the germline V gene, CDR1 is LGHDT and CDR2 is YNNKEL (reference sequence). This CDR3 is built from 16 residues. Deletions cut 2 bases from V and 1 base from J, with 15 bases between. In nucleotides, the CDR3 is TGTGCCAGCAGCCAAACCCGCCGGGCAGGGTCCTACGAGCAGTACTTC. Its translation is CASSQTRRAGSYEQYF.

This clonotype was found a few times. This chain links TRBV7-8 with TRBJ2-1; D not resolved. CDR3 length: 14 amino acids. V lost 1 base, J lost 6 bases, and 10 bases lay in between. Germline V gene data show CDR1 as SGHVS and CDR2 as FQNEAQ. DNA for the CDR3: TGTGCCAGCAGCTTAGAGTCCCCCACCAATGAGCAGTTCTTC. Its translation is CASSLESPTNEQFF.

About this clonotype itself: An end of the junction does not agree with germline; a read error may underlie this. This chain links TRBV7-2 with TRBJ2-3; D unresolved. The CDR3 has 14 amino acids. Germline V gene lookup returns CDR1 SGHTA and CDR2 FQGNSA. This chain's CDR3 is CSSSFRSGRDTQYF. In nucleotides, the CDR3 is TGTTCCAGCAGCTTCCGATCGGGTAGGGATACGCAGTATTTT.

The chain carries TRBV10-3 and TRBJ2-2; no clear D. The V end lost 11 bases, the J end lost 3 bases, and 16 bases lay between the germline ends. The CDR3 covers 14 residues. From germline, CDR1 is ENHRY and CDR2 SYGVKD. The CDR3 loop reads CAASSAGDTGELFF. The DNA for the CDR3 is TGTGCCGCAAGCTCGGCCGGAGACACCGGGGAGCTGTTTTTT.

This clonotype was seen a handful of times. The chain couples TRBV12-3 or TRBV12-4 to TRBJ2-1; tentatively, D is TRBD2 (5 bases). There are 14 residues in the CDR3. V gave up 7 bases and J gave up 4 bases, with 14 bases separating them. In DNA form, the CDR3 reads TGTGCCAGCACTTTCCCCGGGAAATACAATGAGCAGTTCTTC. Its protein product is CASTFPGKYNEQFF.

The chain employs TRBV7-9 and TRBJ2-1; D not resolved. Between the trimmed V and J ends, which lost 0 bases and 7 bases, there was a span of 16 bases. CDR1 is SEHNR and CDR2 is FQNEAQ in the germline V gene (reference sequence). The CDR3 is made up of 16 amino acids. CDR3 sequence (DNA): TGTGCCAGCAGCTTAGCACCAAGGTCACGCGCGAATGAGCAGTTCTTC. Protein sequence: CASSLAPRSRANEQFF.

This clonotype came up a few times. The rearrangement links TRBV18 to TRBJ2-1; 8 bases are a match to TRBD1. Germline V lookup: CDR1 KGHSH, CDR2 LQKENI. This CDR3 spans 14 amino acids. The J segment lost 7 bases and the V segment lost 6 bases, leaving 8 bases of the junction unmatched. Written as DNA, the CDR3 is TGTGCCAGCTCCCGTAAGACAGGGGTAAATGAGCAGTTCTTC. Its translation is CASSRKTGVNEQFF.

This clonotype was picked up a small number of times. CDR3 DNA: TGTGCCAGCAGCCGTTCAGCAGATACGCAGTATTTT. Its translation is CASSRSADTQYF. The genes are TRBV7-6 and TRBJ2-3; the D is unclear. From germline, CDR1 is SGHVS and CDR2 FNYEAQ. This CDR3 has 12 residues. V was shortened by 5 bases and J by 4 bases, with 7 bases between the two germline ends. Combining the CDR3 with reference TRBV7-6 and TRBJ2-3 gives the whole variable domain GAGVSQSPRYKVTKRGQDVALRCDPISGHVSLYWYRQALGQGPEFLTYFNYEAQQDKSGLPNDRFSAERPEGSISTLTIQRTEQRDSAMYRCASSRSADTQYFGPGTRLTVL.

This clonotype was counted between two and nine times. The V gene is TRBV7-8, the J gene TRBJ1-6, with 8 bases that match TRBD1. Germline assignment: CDR1 SGHVS and CDR2 FQNEAQ. Trimming cost V 3 bases and J 10 bases; bases outside gene matches: 5. CDR3 size: 14 residues. CDR3 amino acids: CASSFSRGRSPLHF. The CDR3 DNA sequence: TGTGCCAGCAGCTTCAGCAGGGGGCGGTCACCCCTCCACTTT.